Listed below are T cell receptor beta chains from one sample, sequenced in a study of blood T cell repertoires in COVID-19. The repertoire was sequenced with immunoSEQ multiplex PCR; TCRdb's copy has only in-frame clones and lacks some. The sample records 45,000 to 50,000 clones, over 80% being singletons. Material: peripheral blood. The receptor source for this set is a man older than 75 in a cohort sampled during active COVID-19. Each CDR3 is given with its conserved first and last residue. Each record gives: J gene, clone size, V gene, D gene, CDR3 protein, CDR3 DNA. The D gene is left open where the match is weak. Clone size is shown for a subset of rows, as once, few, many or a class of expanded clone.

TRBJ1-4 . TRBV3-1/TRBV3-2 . CASSQGRDNEKLFF TGTGCCAGCAGCCAAGGGCGGGATAATGAAAAACTGTTTTTT
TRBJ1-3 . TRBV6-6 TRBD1 CASSYSGAGGGNTIYF TGTGCCAGCAGTTACTCGGGGGCAGGGGGTGGAAACACCATATATTTT
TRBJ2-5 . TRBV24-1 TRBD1 CATSDFGTGAIETQYF TGTGCCACCAGTGATTTTGGGACAGGGGCTATAGAGACCCAGTACTTC
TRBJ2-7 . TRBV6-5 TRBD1 CASNNRGSYEQYF TGTGCCAGCAACAACAGGGGAAGCTACGAGCAGTACTTC
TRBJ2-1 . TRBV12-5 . CASGLGWGGGEQFF TGTGCTAGTGGTTTGGGGTGGGGAGGAGGTGAGCAGTTCTTC
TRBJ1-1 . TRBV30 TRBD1 CAWSAQGATEAFF TGTGCCTGGAGCGCACAGGGGGCCACTGAAGCTTTCTTT
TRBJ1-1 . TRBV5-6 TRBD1 CASSFDRGGTEAFF TGTGCCAGCAGCTTCGACAGGGGGGGAACTGAAGCTTTCTTT
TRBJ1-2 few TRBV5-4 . CASSLDRIYYGYTF TGTGCCAGCAGCTTGGACAGGATCTATTATGGCTACACCTTC
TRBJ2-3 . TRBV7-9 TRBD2 CASSPRLAADTQYF TGTGCCAGCAGCCCACGACTAGCGGCAGATACGCAGTATTTT
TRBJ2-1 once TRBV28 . CASSQYNEQFF TGTGCCAGCAGCCAGTACAATGAGCAGTTCTTC
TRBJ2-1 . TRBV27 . CASSFRQGWDEQFF TGTGCCAGCAGTTTTCGGCAGGGGTGGGATGAGCAGTTCTTC
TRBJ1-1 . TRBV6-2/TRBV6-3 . CASSLPGHSMGNTEAFF TGTGCCAGCAGTCTCCCCGGACACTCAATGGGGAACACTGAAGCTTTCTTT
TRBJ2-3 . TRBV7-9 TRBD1 CASSLGVGQGSTDTQYF TGTGCCAGCAGCTTAGGGGTAGGACAGGGAAGCACAGATACGCAGTATTTT
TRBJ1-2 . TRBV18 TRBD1 CASSPPPVRGRGYTF TGTGCCAGCTCACCACCCCCCGTCAGGGGGCGAGGCTACACCTTC
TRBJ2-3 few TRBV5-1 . CASSLMGGGVDTQYF TGCGCCAGCAGCTTGATGGGCGGAGGGGTAGATACGCAGTATTTT
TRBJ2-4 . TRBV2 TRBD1 CASSVDRGKNIQYF TGTGCCAGCAGTGTAGACAGGGGCAAAAACATTCAGTACTTC
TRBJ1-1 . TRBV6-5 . CASSRLGGEAFF TGTGCCAGCAGCAGATTGGGGGGAGAAGCTTTCTTT
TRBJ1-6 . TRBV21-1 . CASNLQGTYNSPLHF TGTGCCAGCAACCTACAGGGTACCTATAATTCACCCCTCCACTTT
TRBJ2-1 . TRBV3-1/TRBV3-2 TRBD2 CASSLERGPRSLSYNEQFF TGTGCCAGCAGCCTTGAGCGGGGCCCCCGGAGCCTTTCCTACAATGAGCAGTTCTTC
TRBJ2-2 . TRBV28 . CASSSYTGELFF TGTGCCAGCAGTTCATACACCGGGGAGCTGTTTTTT
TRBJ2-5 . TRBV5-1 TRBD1 CASSLGDRGLPLLETQYF TGCGCCAGCAGCTTGGGCGACAGGGGGCTCCCCCTCTTAGAGACCCAGTACTTC
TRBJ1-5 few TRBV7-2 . CASSLVSGGNQPQHF TGTGCCAGCAGCTTAGTTTCCGGAGGCAATCAGCCCCAGCATTTT
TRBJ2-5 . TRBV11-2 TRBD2 CASSLSGGWETQYF TGTGCCAGCAGCCTTAGCGGGGGATGGGAGACCCAGTACTTC
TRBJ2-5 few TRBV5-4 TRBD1 CASSQGQGPETQYF TGTGCCAGCAGCCAAGGACAGGGTCCAGAGACCCAGTACTTC
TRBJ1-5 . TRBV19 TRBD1 CASRDRGRSSYQPQHF TGTGCCAGTAGGGACAGGGGAAGATCCTCGTATCAGCCCCAGCATTTT
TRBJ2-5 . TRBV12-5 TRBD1 CASGLGTGAPEETQYF TGTGCTAGTGGTTTGGGGACAGGGGCGCCTGAAGAGACCCAGTACTTC
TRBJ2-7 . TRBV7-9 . CASSAAGVNYEQYF TGTGCCAGCAGCGCAGCAGGTGTGAACTACGAGCAGTACTTC
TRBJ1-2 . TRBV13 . CASSFENDSRSNYGYTF TGTGCCAGCAGCTTCGAAAATGATAGCCGTTCTAACTATGGCTACACCTTC
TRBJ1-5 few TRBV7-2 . CASSLQDSNQPQHF TGTGCCAGCAGCCTACAGGATAGCAATCAGCCCCAGCATTTT
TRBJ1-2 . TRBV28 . CASSSPASDKAGYGYTF TGTGCCAGCAGTTCCCCCGCTTCCGACAAAGCGGGCTATGGCTACACCTTC
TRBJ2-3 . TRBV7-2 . CARELGSTDTQYF TGTGCCAGGGAGCTAGGAAGCACAGATACGCAGTATTTT
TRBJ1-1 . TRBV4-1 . CASSRDSMNTEAFF TGCGCCAGCAGCCGCGACAGCATGAACACTGAAGCTTTCTTT
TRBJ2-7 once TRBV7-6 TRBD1 CASSLRRDRAFDEQYF TGTGCCAGCAGCTTAAGGAGGGACAGGGCTTTCGACGAGCAGTACTTC
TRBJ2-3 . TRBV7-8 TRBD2 CASSRAVTSGSGTSDTQYF TGTGCCAGCAGCCGAGCGGTGACTAGCGGGAGTGGTACGTCAGATACGCAGTATTTT
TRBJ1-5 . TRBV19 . CASRLDIYSNQPQHF TGTGCCAGTAGACTGGACATTTATAGCAATCAGCCCCAGCATTTT
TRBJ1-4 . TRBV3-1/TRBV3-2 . CASSQETEKLFF TGTGCCAGCAGCCAAGAGACAGAAAAACTGTTTTTT
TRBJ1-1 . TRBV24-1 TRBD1 CATSRTGGTEAFF TGTGCCACCAGCCGAACAGGGGGAACTGAAGCTTTCTTT
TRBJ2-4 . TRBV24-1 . CATSDFKGRQYF TGTGCCACCAGTGATTTCAAGGGGCGCCAGTACTTC
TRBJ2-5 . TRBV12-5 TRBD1 CASGTGQGKETQYF TGTGCTAGTGGTACGGGACAGGGGAAGGAGACCCAGTACTTC
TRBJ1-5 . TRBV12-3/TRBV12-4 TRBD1 CASSQGGNQPQHF TGTGCCAGCAGTCAGGGGGGCAATCAGCCCCAGCATTTT
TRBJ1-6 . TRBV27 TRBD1 CASSFGDRANSPLHF TGTGCCAGCAGTTTTGGTGACAGGGCTAATTCACCCCTCCACTTT
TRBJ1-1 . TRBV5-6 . CASSFRGYHTEAFF TGTGCCAGCAGCTTTCGGGGATACCACACTGAAGCTTTCTTT
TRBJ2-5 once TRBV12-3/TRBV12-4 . CASSLARETQYF TGTGCCAGCAGTTTAGCGCGCGAGACCCAGTACTTC